This TCR beta chain was identified during a study of identical twins. Study outcomes and limitations: Out-of-frame alpha sequences that twins shared showed excess low generation probability.

From germline, CDR1 is MNHEY and CDR2 SMNVEV (reference sequence). The CDR3 has 13 residues. Trimming pared 0 bases from V and 10 bases from J, leaving 10 bases between. One entry per CDR3 protein results from TCRdb running MiXCR on the 5' RACE reads. The repertoire holds 300,000 to 350,000 distinct CDR3 sequences, with roughly 12% as singletons. There are a few counts of this clonotype. The antigen is unknown. These same data were also listed under a study on yellow fever vaccine responses in identical twins.

The sample taken for sequencing was CD8+ T cells sorted from blood. The chain combines TRBV27 with TRBJ2-1; D not certain. The source of this sequence is a woman in her late teens or twenties in good health. The CDR3 loop is CASSLSLFGEQFF. DNA of the CDR3: TGTGCCAGCAGTTTATCCCTTTTTGGGGAGCAGTTCTTC.